Following are 4 T cell receptor beta chains from one sample sequenced in a study of identical twins. TCRdb re-called the 5' RACE reads with MiXCR, one entry per CDR3 protein. The repertoire has about 470,000 distinct CDR3 sequences, less than 25% of them found once; the top ten carry 2.9%. These sequences were also reported in another study, on T cells expressing NK-cell markers.

The specimen was CD4+ T cells sorted from blood. The receptors shown here come from a woman aged 18-29 years in good health.

The chain has TRBV11-3 and TRBJ2-1; tentatively, D is TRBD1 or TRBD2 (5 bases each). The CDR3 sequence is 13 residues long. The ends were cut back, 4 bases at V and 9 bases at J, with 13 bases in the middle. CDR1 and CDR2 (germline): SGHNT, YENEEA. The CDR3, as DNA: TGTGCCAGCAGCTCAGTGGGGGTGGCTGAGCAGTTCTTC. As protein: CASSSVGVAEQFF.

This sequence joins TRBV11-3 and TRBJ2-2; D possibly corresponds to TRBD2 (5 bases). CDR3 length: 16 amino acids. V was clipped by 1 base and J by 1 base, with 10 bases between them. The germline CDR1 and CDR2 sequences are SGHNT and YENEEA. The CDR3 nucleotides read TGTGCCAGCAGCTTAGCCCGGGGATTGAACACCGGGGAGCTGTTTTTT. As protein: CASSLARGLNTGELFF.

This clonotype has more than one count but fewer than ten. For the CDR3, the DNA is TGTGCCAGCAGAAAGGGGTCCACTGAAGCTTTCTTT. Translated: CASRKGSTEAFF. The V gene is TRBV28, the J gene TRBJ1-1, with a possible D match to TRBD1 (5 bases). The germline CDR1 and CDR2 sequences are MDHEN and SYDVKM. The CDR3 is 12 residues long. V was cut by 6 bases and J by 4 bases, with 9 bases left in between.

The V call is TRBV29-1, the J call TRBJ2-7; 9 nucleotides align to TRBD2. The J segment lost 6 bases and the V segment lost 0 bases, leaving 9 bases of the junction unmatched. Germline V gene sequence: CDR1 SQVTM, CDR2 ANQGSEA. The CDR3 loop spans 15 amino acids. The CDR3 protein is CSVEEGSGRRSEQYF. CDR3 in DNA: TGCAGCGTTGAAGAAGGTAGCGGGAGAAGGAGCGAGCAGTACTTC.